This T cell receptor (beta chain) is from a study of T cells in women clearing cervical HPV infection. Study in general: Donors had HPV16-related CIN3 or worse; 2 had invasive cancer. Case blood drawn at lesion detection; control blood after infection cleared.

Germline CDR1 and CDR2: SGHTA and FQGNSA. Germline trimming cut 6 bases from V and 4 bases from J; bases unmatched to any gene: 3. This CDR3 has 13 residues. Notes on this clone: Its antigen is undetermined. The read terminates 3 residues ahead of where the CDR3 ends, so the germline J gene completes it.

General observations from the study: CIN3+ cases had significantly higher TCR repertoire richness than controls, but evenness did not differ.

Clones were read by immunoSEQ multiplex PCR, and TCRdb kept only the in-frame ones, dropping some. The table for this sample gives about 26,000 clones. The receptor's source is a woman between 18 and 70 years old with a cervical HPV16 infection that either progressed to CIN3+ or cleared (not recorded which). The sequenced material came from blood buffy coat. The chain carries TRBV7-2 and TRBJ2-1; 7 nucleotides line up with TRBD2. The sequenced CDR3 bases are TGTGCCAGCAGAAGCGGGGTTTACAATGAG. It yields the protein CASRSGVYNE. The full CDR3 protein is CASRSGVYNEQFF.